This T cell receptor (beta chain) was profiled in a study of radiotherapy plus CTLA-4 blockade in lung cancer. Study as a whole: With about a third of patients having disease control, objective responses were seen in approximately 17%. Study-level points and caveats: Radiotherapy with ipilimumab was followed by blood expansion of tumor-derived clones.

The CDR3 runs to 16 residues. Germline CDR1 is SGHDT and CDR2 is YYEEEE. With 0 bases clipped from V and 2 bases from J, the junction kept 8 bases outside the gene matches. Focal radiation plus CTLA-4 blockade with ipilimumab was administered to patients who had chemo-refractory metastatic non-small-cell lung cancer. TCRdb keeps only in-frame clones here, not all; method: immunoSEQ multiplex PCR. There are under 65,000 clones in the sample; roughly 83% occur only once, and around 8.8% lies in the top ten. About this clone: Its antigen is not identified.

This rearrangement joins TRBV5-6 to TRBJ2-7, with 7 nucleotides matching TRBD1. The sequenced sample was peripheral blood, obtained from a patient treated with radiotherapy plus ipilimumab. The TCR comes from a human donor with non-small cell lung cancer who had a complete response to radiotherapy plus ipilimumab. CDR3 DNA: TGTGCCAGCAGCTTGGCCGGGGACAGTGAACCCTACGAGCAGTACTTC. Its protein is CASSLAGDSEPYEQYF.